This T cell receptor (beta chain) stems from a study of T cells after yellow fever vaccination. TCRdb redid the calling of the 5' RACE reads with MiXCR, one entry per CDR3 protein. The data hold a few hundred thousand distinct CDR3 sequences, with 8% to 9.5% observed a single time. Germline assignment: CDR1 LGHNT and CDR2 FRNRAP. The ends lost 2 bases at V and 6 bases at J; junction bases unmatched: 11. The CDR3 runs 17 residues. This clonotype was found a few times. No antigen is known for it. General study points: Peak timing came faster in the weaker secondary response, day 5 versus 15. Shared CD4/CD8 clonotypes were a small share, likely from convergent recombination.

The chain is built from TRBV12-5 and TRBJ1-2, with 11 nucleotides matching TRBD1. The receptor's source is a man younger than 35 who received the YFV17D yellow fever vaccine. Here the sequenced sample was PBMCs, taken about 49 days after the first yellow fever vaccination. CDR3 DNA sequence: TGTGCTAGTGGTTTGAGGACAGGGGGCGCGTCGATCGATGGCTACACCTTC. It encodes CASGLRTGGASIDGYTF.